The 23 T cell receptor beta chains below were found in one sample sequenced in a study of T cells after posttransplantation cyclophosphamide. The repertoire was sequenced with immunoSEQ multiplex PCR; TCRdb's copy has only in-frame clones and lacks some. The sample holds about 20,000 clones, around 90% seen once. Cyclophosphamide on days +3 and +4 followed busulfan-fludarabine conditioning and a marrow graft. The sequencing used PBMCs, collected after allogeneic stem cell transplant with posttransplant cyclophosphamide. Receptor source: a female patient aged 40-50 years who received an allogeneic stem cell transplant from a related donor, was CMV-positive, and had no GVHD. T cells may partly derive from the graft donor.

CDR3 amino acids: CASSSPGFGQPQHF. CDR3 DNA: TGTGCCAGTAGTTCCCCAGGGTTCGGGCAGCCCCAGCATTTT. This sequence joins TRBV19 and TRBJ1-5; D is perhaps TRBD1 (5 bases). The ends were cut back, 5 bases at V and 7 bases at J, with 15 bases in the middle. CDR1 LNHDA and CDR2 SQIVND come from the germline V gene (reference sequence). The CDR3 covers 14 residues.

This chain connects TRBV19 to TRBJ1-1; 11 bases are shared with TRBD1. Germline CDR1 LNHDA, CDR2 SQIVND (reference sequence). J gave up 5 bases and V 6 bases, and 11 bases lay outside the gene matches. The CDR3 runs to 16 residues. CDR3 sequence reads: CASRRGQGGVGTEAFF. CDR3 coding DNA: TGTGCCAGTAGACGGGGACAGGGGGGGGTAGGAACTGAAGCTTTCTTT.

This chain links TRBV5-1 with TRBJ2-7; D may be TRBD2 (5 bases). In germline, CDR1 is SGHRS, CDR2 YFSETQ. The V and J ends lost 0 bases and 0 bases respectively, with 13 bases between them. This CDR3 contains 16 residues. The CDR3 reads CASSLDGGLSSYEQYF. CDR3 nucleotide sequence: TGCGCCAGCAGCTTGGACGGCGGGTTAAGCTCCTACGAGCAGTACTTC. Combining the CDR3 with reference TRBV5-1 and TRBJ2-7 gives the whole variable domain KAGVTQTPRYLIKTRGQQVTLSCSPISGHRSVSWYQQTPGQGLQFLFEYFSETQRNKGNFPGRFSGRQFSNSRSEMNVSTLELGDSALYLCASSLDGGLSSYEQYFGPGTRLTVT.

V usage is TRBV7-3 and J usage is TRBJ2-7; the match to TRBD1 covers 9 bases. The junction had 14 bases not matched to a gene; V was cut back by 6 bases and J by 5 bases. Germline CDR1 reads SGHTA; CDR2 reads FQGTGA. The CDR3 contains 16 residues. CDR3: CASSLFPRDRDNEQYF. Written as DNA, the CDR3 is TGTGCCAGCAGTTTATTCCCCCGGGACAGGGACAACGAGCAGTACTTC.

This chain joins TRBV6-1 and TRBJ1-3; 9 positions agree with TRBD1. The CDR3 consists of 17 residues. The germline V gene has CDR1 MNHNS and CDR2 SASEGT. Losses at the gene ends were 3 bases for V and 0 bases for J; bases not matched to a gene: 6. The CDR3, as DNA: TGTGCCAGCAGTGACCCGACAGGGGGATACTCTGGAAACACCATATATTTT. It specifies CASSDPTGGYSGNTIYF.

This chain joins TRBV7-9 and TRBJ2-1, with D perhaps matching TRBD2 (5 bases). The CDR3 consists of 14 residues. With 5 bases removed from V and 4 bases from J, the gap between germline ends came to 12 bases. Germline V gives CDR1 SEHNR, CDR2 FQNEAQ (reference sequence). The CDR3 reads CASSTRTLYNEQFF. The CDR3 DNA follows: TGTGCCAGCAGCACCCGGACTCTGTACAATGAGCAGTTCTTC. Full variable domain (remainder filled in from reference TRBV7-9 and TRBJ2-1): DTGVSQNPRHKITKRGQNVTFRCDPISEHNRLYWYRQTLGQGPEFLTYFQNEAQLEKSRLLSDRFSAERPKGSFSTLEIQRTEQGDSAMYLCASSTRTLYNEQFFGPGTRLTVL.

This clone was counted only a few times. V gene TRBV7-9 combines with J gene TRBJ1-5; TRBD1 aligns across 7 bases. The CDR3 covers 13 residues. V shed 3 bases and J 13 bases; nucleotides not matched to a gene: 9. The germline V gene encodes CDR1 SEHNR and CDR2 FQNEAQ (reference sequence). The CDR3 spells CASSLAGTAFQHF. In nucleotides, the CDR3 is TGTGCCAGCAGCTTGGCCGGGACAGCCTTTCAGCATTTT.

V usage is TRBV7-8 and J usage is TRBJ2-7, with 9 positions matching TRBD2. CDR3 size: 17 residues. V lost 4 bases to trimming and J lost 6 bases; unmatched junction nucleotides: 16. From germline, CDR1 is SGHVS and CDR2 FQNEAQ. The chain's CDR3 is CASSSLLRTSDLLEQYF. In nucleotides, the CDR3 is TGTGCCAGCAGCTCTCTTTTAAGGACTAGCGACCTCCTCGAGCAGTACTTC.

CDR3 nucleotide sequence: TGTGCCAGCAGCTCCCTAGGCCGCGAGCAGTACTTC. It specifies CASSSLGREQYF. The rearrangement links TRBV7-2 to TRBJ2-7; D gene ambiguous. The germline V and J ends were trimmed by 4 bases and 6 bases, with 10 bases remaining between them. The CDR3 runs to 12 residues. Germline loops: CDR1 SGHTA, CDR2 FQGNSA.

The CDR3 nucleotides are TGTGCCAGCAGCGGACAGGGTACCAACTATGGCTACACCTTC. It specifies CASSGQGTNYGYTF. The chain carries TRBV7-9 and TRBJ1-2, with 8 bases matching TRBD1. This CDR3 spans 14 amino acids. Per germline, CDR1 SEHNR and CDR2 FQNEAQ (reference sequence). The ends lost 5 bases at V and 2 bases at J; junction bases unmatched: 4. Together with reference TRBV7-9 and TRBJ1-2, the CDR3 gives the full variable domain: DTGVSQNPRHKITKRGQNVTFRCDPISEHNRLYWYRQTLGQGPEFLTYFQNEAQLEKSRLLSDRFSAERPKGSFSTLEIQRTEQGDSAMYLCASSGQGTNYGYTFGSGTRLTVV.

The gene calls are TRBV7-2 and TRBJ2-2; possible D gene TRBD1, 5 bases. Germline V gene lookup returns CDR1 SGHTA and CDR2 FQGNSA. The CDR3 contains 14 residues. The V and J ends lost 4 bases and 6 bases respectively, with 12 bases between them. This CDR3 reads CASSSGLFSGELFF. The CDR3 DNA reads as TGTGCCAGCAGCTCAGGGTTGTTTTCCGGGGAGCTGTTTTTT.

The V gene is TRBV29-1, the J gene TRBJ2-1; 7 nucleotides line up with TRBD2. With V trimmed by 5 bases and J by 2 bases, 3 bases remained unmatched. Germline V gives CDR1 SQVTM, CDR2 ANQGSEA. The CDR3 has 13 residues. The CDR3 reads CSVWGGAYNEQFF. In nucleotides, the CDR3 is TGCAGCGTTTGGGGGGGGGCCTACAATGAGCAGTTCTTC.

The chain's CDR3 is CASSEGTLQEAFF. The CDR3 region has the DNA TGCGCCAGCAGCGAAGGGACTCTCCAGGAAGCTTTCTTT. J is TRBJ1-1 and V is TRBV5-1, with a possible D match to TRBD1 (5 bases). Germline V gene sequence: CDR1 SGHRS, CDR2 YFSETQ. This CDR3 spans 13 amino acids. The germline V and J ends were trimmed by 4 bases and 8 bases, with 15 bases remaining between them.

This chain links TRBV19 with TRBJ1-5; 8 positions agree with TRBD1. CDR3 size: 15 residues. V shed 1 base, J shed 5 bases, and the junction held 4 bases outside the gene matches. Germline CDR1 and CDR2: LNHDA and SQIVND (reference sequence). The DNA of the CDR3 is TGTGCCAGTAGTATAGGCAGGGGGCGCGATCAGCCCCAGCATTTT. It is translated as CASSIGRGRDQPQHF.

This clone was picked up one time. The chain links TRBV27 to TRBJ2-3, with TRBD2 matching 11 bases. CDR3 length equals 16 residues. Per the germline V gene, CDR1 is MNHEY and CDR2 is SMNVEV (reference sequence). Trimming at V came to 3 bases and at J to 5 bases, leaving 7 bases not matched to a gene. CDR3 residues: CASSFSGTSGRDTQYF. CDR3 nucleotide sequence: TGTGCCAGCAGTTTCTCCGGGACTAGCGGAAGAGATACGCAGTATTTT.

CDR3 nucleotide sequence: TGTGCCAGCAGCTTAGGAGAACACGAGCAGTACTTC. Amino acid sequence: CASSLGEHEQYF. V is TRBV7-4 and J is TRBJ2-7; D remains ambiguous. V was cut by 1 base and J by 5 bases, with 6 bases left in between. CDR3 length equals 12 residues. Germline lookup yields CDR1 SGHVT and CDR2 SQSDAQ.

V and J are TRBV6-6 and TRBJ2-5, with TRBD1 identical over 9 bases. V was pared by 0 bases and J by 3 bases, with 5 bases of the junction left unmatched. Germline V lookup: CDR1 MNHNY, CDR2 SVGAGI (reference sequence). The CDR3 loop spans 16 amino acids. In nucleotides, the CDR3 is TGTGCCAGCAGTTACTCGATGGGACAGGGAAAAGAGACCCAGTACTTC. It specifies CASSYSMGQGKETQYF.

V and J are TRBV27 and TRBJ1-2, with 9 bases that match TRBD1. CDR1 and CDR2 from the germline V gene are MNHEY and SMNVEV (reference sequence). The CDR3 is 15 residues long. Trimming cost V 5 bases and J 2 bases; bases outside gene matches: 6. The CDR3 coding sequence is TGTGCCAGCAGTCCATGGGACAGGGTGAACTATGGCTACACCTTC. This encodes CASSPWDRVNYGYTF.

The rearrangement uses TRBV6-5 and TRBJ2-2; tentative D call: TRBD1 (6 bases). V was clipped by 6 bases and J by 0 bases, with 11 bases between them. The germline CDR1 and CDR2 sequences are MNHEY and SVGAGI. This CDR3 comprises 15 residues. The DNA of the CDR3 is TGTGCCAGCAGGTTCGGGACACCGAACACCGGGGAGCTGTTTTTT. Translated, it gives CASRFGTPNTGELFF.

Written as DNA, the CDR3 is TGTGCCAGCAGCTTCCAGACCTACGAGCAGTACTTC. It codes for CASSFQTYEQYF. The chain carries TRBV5-6 and TRBJ2-7, with D unresolved. Germline assignment: CDR1 SGHDT and CDR2 YYEEEE. This CDR3 is 12 amino acids long. The ends were cut back, 2 bases at V and 2 bases at J, with 5 bases in the middle.

The chain links TRBV4-2 to TRBJ1-1; 9 positions match TRBD1. The V segment lost 0 bases and the J segment 5 bases; nucleotides outside the gene matches: 4. The CDR3 is 15 residues long. Germline-derived CDR1 and CDR2 are LGHNA and YNFKEQ. In DNA form, the CDR3 reads TGTGCCAGCAGCCAAGAGGGACAGGGAGGAACTGAAGCTTTCTTT. Protein: CASSQEGQGGTEAFF.

The chain has TRBV27 and TRBJ1-1; maybe TRBD1 (6 bases). The CDR3 totals 14 residues. Trimming left V 3 bases short and J 2 bases short, with 10 bases between. Germline V lookup: CDR1 MNHEY, CDR2 SMNVEV (reference sequence). CDR3 loop: CASSFFRGNTEAFF. For the CDR3, the DNA is TGTGCCAGCAGTTTTTTCAGGGGCAACACTGAAGCTTTCTTT.

The gene calls are TRBV6-5 and TRBJ2-3, with a possible D match to TRBD2 (5 bases). The CDR3 length is 15 residues. The germline CDR1 and CDR2 sequences are MNHEY and SVGAGI. The ends were cut back, 4 bases at V and 2 bases at J, with 13 bases in the middle. The DNA of the CDR3 is TGTGCCAGCAGTTTTACCCCGGGAATCACAGATACGCAGTATTTT. Residues: CASSFTPGITDTQYF.